The TCR beta chain under discussion was sequenced for a study of shared clonotypes between healthy human individuals. As for the study in general: The donors, a couple of women and three men, were aged 18 to 49. For every donor, three CD4 naive, three CD4 memory, two CD8 naive and one CD8 memory plates were used.

Study-wide results and caveats: What naive subsets generally showed was a larger estimated richness than memory subsets showed. Only a few donors were included, so the genetic and exposure-history diversity represented was limited.

As regards this clone: Its antigen is unknown.

Profiled with immunoSEQ multiplex PCR; TCRdb holds only in-frame clones, not every one. The sample has about 690,000 clones; less than 95% are singletons. The sequence was obtained from a man between 18 and 29 years old in good health. Some clones in this sample may be carry-over from other donors' samples. The source material was memory CD8+ T cells from PBMCs. Subset denoted: CD45RO+ cells pooled with CCR7-negative TemRA cells.

The CDR3 is CASSLSAGELNNEQFF. CDR3 in DNA: TGTGCCAGCAGTTTAAGCGCGGGGGAGCTAAACAATGAGCAGTTCTTC. The gene calls are TRBV27 and TRBJ2-1, with 7 bases identical to TRBD2. The CDR3 runs to 16 residues. CDR1 and CDR2 (germline): MNHEY, SMNVEV (reference sequence). J lost 5 bases, V lost 2 bases, and 9 bases had no gene match.